This T cell receptor (beta chain) originates from a study of CD8 T cells in Susac syndrome. RNA amounts of about 0.5 to 1 ug underwent reverse transcription with random hexamers. The authors amplified TCR beta CDR3 across 54 Vbeta and 13 Jbeta using immunoSEQ multiplex PCR. One entry per CDR3 protein results from TCRdb running MiXCR on the immunoSEQ multiplex PCR reads. This table holds about 190,000 distinct CDR3 sequences, roughly 94% found once. To note about this clonotype: Antigen: not known.

Study-wide points: The study conceded that relatively few individuals underwent its TCR sequencing and HLA analysis.

Per germline, CDR1 SQVTM and CDR2 ANQGSEA. V gave up 7 bases and J gave up 10 bases; unmatched junction bases: 2. The CDR3 loop spans 12 amino acids. Material for sequencing was CD8+ T cells from PBMCs. This receptor was identified in a human donor with Susac syndrome. The chain recombines TRBV29-1 with TRBJ2-1, with 15 bases that match TRBD2. The CDR3: CSAGTSGGEQFF. The CDR3 nucleotides read TGCAGCGCAGGGACTAGCGGGGGGGAGCAGTTCTTC.